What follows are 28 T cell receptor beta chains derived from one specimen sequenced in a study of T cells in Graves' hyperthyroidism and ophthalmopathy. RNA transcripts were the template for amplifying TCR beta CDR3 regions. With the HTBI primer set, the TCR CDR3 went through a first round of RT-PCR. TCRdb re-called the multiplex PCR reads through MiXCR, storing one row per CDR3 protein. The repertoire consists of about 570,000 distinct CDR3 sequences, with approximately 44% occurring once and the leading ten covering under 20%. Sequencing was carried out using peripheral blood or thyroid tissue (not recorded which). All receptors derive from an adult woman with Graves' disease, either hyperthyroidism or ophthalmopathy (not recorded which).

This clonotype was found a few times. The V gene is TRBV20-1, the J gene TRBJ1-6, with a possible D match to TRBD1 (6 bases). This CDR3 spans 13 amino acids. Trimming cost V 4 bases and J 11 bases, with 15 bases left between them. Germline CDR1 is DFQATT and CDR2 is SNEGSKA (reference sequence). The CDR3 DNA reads TGCAGTGCTAAGGACAGTCTTAACGCACCCCTCCACTTT. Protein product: CSAKDSLNAPLHF.

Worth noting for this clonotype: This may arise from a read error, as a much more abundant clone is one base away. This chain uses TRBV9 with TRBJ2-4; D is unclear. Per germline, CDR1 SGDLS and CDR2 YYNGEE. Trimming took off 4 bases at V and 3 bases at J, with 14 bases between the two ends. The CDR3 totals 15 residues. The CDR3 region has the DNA TGTGCCAGCAGCCCCGATGCTTCGGGCAAAAACATTCAGTACTTC. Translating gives CASSPDASGKNIQYF. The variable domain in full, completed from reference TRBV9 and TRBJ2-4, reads DSGVTQTPKHLITATGQRVTLRCSPRSGDLSVYWYQQSLDQGLQFLIQYYNGEERAKGNILERFSAQQFPDLHSELNLSSLELGDSALYFCASSPDASGKNIQYFGAGTRLSVL.

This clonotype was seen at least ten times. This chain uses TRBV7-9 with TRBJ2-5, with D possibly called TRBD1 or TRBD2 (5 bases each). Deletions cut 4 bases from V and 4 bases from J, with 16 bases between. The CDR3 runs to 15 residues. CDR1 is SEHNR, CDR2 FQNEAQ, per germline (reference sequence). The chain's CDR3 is CASSSPGMGRETQYF. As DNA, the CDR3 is TGTGCCAGCAGCTCACCAGGGATGGGACGAGAGACCCAGTACTTC.

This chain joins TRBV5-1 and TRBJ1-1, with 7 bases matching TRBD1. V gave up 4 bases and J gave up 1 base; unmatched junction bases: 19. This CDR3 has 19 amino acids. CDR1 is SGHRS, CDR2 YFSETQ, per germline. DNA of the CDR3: TGCGCCAGCAGCCTGACAGGGACCTCCTACAGAATCACGAACACTGAAGCTTTCTTT. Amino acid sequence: CASSLTGTSYRITNTEAFF. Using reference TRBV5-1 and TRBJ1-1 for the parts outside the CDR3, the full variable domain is KAGVTQTPRYLIKTRGQQVTLSCSPISGHRSVSWYQQTPGQGLQFLFEYFSETQRNKGNFPGRFSGRQFSNSRSEMNVSTLELGDSALYLCASSLTGTSYRITNTEAFFGQGTRLTVV.

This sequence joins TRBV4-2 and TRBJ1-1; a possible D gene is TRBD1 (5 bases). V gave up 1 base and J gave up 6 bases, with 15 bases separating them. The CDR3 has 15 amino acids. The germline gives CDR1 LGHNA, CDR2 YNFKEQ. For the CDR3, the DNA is TGTGCCAGCAGCCAAGGATCGACAGAGGTCGCTGAAGCTTTCTTT. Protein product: CASSQGSTEVAEAFF.

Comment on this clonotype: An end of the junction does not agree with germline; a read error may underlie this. The DNA for the CDR3 is TGTGCTAGCAGCGAGGGACACTGGGTCACCGGGGAGCTGTTTTTT. Translation gives CASSEGHWVTGELFF. The chain employs TRBV7-9 and TRBJ2-2; possible D gene TRBD1, 6 bases. The germline V gene has CDR1 SEHNR and CDR2 FQNEAQ (reference sequence). This CDR3 spans 15 amino acids. Full variable domain (missing parts from reference TRBV7-9 and TRBJ2-2): DTGVSQNPRHKITKRGQNVTFRCDPISEHNRLYWYRQTLGQGPEFLTYFQNEAQLEKSRLLSDRFSAERPKGSFSTLEIQRTEQGDSAMYLCASSEGHWVTGELFFGEGSRLTVL.

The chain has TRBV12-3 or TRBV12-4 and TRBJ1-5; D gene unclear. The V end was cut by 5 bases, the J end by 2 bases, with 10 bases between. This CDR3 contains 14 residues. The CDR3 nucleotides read TGTGCCAGCAGTGAAGGAGGCCGCAATCAGCCCCAGCATTTT. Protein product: CASSEGGRNQPQHF.

The CDR3 coding sequence is TGTGCCAGCAGCTTAACAGCGTCGGGAGCCACCGGGGAGCTGTTTTTT. It translates to CASSLTASGATGELFF. The V call is TRBV7-3, the J call TRBJ2-2; D is possibly TRBD2 (6 bases). Germline-derived CDR1 and CDR2 are SGHTA and FQGTGA. V was cut by 0 bases and J by 4 bases, with 12 bases left in between. The CDR3 covers 16 residues.

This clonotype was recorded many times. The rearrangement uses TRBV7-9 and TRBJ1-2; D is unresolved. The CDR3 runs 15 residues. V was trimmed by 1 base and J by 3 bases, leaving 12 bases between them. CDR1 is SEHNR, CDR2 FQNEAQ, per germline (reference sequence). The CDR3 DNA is TGTGCCAGCAGCTTAGATGTGACAACCTACTATGGCTACACCTTC. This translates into CASSLDVTTYYGYTF.

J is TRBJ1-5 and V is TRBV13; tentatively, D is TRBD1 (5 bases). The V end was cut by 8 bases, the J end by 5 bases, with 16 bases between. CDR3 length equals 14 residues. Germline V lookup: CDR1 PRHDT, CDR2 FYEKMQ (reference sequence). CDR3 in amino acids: CASSDGGYDQPQHF. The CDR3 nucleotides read TGTGCCAGCTCCGATGGGGGGTACGATCAGCCCCAGCATTTT.

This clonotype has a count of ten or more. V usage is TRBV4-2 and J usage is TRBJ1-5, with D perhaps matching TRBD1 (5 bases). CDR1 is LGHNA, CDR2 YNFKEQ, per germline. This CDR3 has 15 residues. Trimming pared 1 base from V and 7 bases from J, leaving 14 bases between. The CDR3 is CASSQVGGVQQPQHF. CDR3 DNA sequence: TGTGCCAGCAGCCAAGTTGGGGGGGTGCAGCAGCCCCAGCATTTT.

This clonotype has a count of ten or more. The CDR3 loop is CSARSSWQGFGETQYF. In DNA form, the CDR3 reads TGCAGTGCTAGGTCTTCGTGGCAGGGGTTTGGGGAGACCCAGTACTTC. The V call is TRBV20-1, the J call TRBJ2-5; a weak D match, TRBD1 (6 bases). Germline V lookup: CDR1 DFQATT, CDR2 SNEGSKA (reference sequence). CDR3 length equals 16 residues. The ends were cut back, 3 bases at V and 5 bases at J, with 22 bases in the middle.

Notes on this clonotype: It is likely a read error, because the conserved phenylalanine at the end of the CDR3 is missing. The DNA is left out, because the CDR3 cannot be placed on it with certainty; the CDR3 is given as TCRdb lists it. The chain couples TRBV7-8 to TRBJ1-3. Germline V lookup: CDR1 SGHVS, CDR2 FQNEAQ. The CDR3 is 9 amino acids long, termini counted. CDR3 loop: CASSRIRLA.

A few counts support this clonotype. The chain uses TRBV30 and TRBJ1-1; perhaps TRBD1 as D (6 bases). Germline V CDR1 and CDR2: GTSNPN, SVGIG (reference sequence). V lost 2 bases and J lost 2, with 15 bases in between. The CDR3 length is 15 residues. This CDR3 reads CAWSPIGTPNTEAFF. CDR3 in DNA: TGTGCCTGGAGTCCCATCGGGACACCCAACACTGAAGCTTTCTTT.

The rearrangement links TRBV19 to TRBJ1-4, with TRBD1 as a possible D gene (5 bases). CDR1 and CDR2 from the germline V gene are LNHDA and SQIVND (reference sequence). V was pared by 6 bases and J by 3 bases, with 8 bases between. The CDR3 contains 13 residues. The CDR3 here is CASRRGANEKLFF. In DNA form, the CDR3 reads TGTGCCAGTAGGCGGGGGGCTAATGAAAAACTGTTTTTT.

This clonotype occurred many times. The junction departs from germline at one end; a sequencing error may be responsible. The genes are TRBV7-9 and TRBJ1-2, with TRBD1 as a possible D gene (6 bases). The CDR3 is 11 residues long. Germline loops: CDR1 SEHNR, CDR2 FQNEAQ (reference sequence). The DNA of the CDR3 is TGTGCCAGCACCACAAGGGGGGGACTCCACTTC. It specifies CASTTRGGLHF.

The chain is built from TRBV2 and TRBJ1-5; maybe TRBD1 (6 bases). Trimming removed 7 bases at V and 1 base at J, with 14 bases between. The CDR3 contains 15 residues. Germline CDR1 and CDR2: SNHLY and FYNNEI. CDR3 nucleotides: TGTGCCAGCAATGGGGGGCATGGGAGCAATCAGCCCCAGCATTTT. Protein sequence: CASNGGHGSNQPQHF.

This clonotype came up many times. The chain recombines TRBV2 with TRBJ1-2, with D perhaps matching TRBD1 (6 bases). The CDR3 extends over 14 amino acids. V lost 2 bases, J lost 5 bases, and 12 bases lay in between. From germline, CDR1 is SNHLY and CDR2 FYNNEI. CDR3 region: CASSERAGDYGYTF. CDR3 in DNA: TGTGCCAGCAGTGAAAGGGCAGGGGATTATGGCTACACCTTC.

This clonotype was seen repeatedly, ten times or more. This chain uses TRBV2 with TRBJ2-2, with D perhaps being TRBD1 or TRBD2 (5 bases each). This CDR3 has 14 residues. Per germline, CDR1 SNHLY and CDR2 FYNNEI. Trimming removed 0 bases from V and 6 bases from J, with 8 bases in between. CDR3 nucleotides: TGTGCCAGCAGTGAAGCGCCGGGACCCGGGGAGCTGTTTTTT. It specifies CASSEAPGPGELFF.

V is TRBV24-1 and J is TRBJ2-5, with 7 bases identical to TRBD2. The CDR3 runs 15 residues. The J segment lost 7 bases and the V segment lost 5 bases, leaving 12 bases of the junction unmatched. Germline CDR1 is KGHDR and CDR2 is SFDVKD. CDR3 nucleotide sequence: TGTGCCACCAGTGCCAGCAAAGAGCGGGGAGGGACCCAGTACTTC. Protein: CATSASKERGGTQYF.

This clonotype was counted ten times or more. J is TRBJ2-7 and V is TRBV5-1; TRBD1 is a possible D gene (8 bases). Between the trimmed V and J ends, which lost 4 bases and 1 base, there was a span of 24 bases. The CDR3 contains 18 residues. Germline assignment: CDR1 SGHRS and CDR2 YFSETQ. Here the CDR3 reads CASSQGRQGRVSSYEQYF. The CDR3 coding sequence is TGCGCCAGCAGCCAGGGTCGACAGGGGAGGGTGAGTTCCTACGAGCAGTACTTC.

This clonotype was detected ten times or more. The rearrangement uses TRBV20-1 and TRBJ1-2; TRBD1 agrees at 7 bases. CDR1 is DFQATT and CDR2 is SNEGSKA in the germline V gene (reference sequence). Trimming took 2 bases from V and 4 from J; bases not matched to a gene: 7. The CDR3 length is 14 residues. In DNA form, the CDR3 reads TGCAGTGCTAGATTCCCGGGACAGTCCTATGGCTACACCTTC. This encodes CSARFPGQSYGYTF.

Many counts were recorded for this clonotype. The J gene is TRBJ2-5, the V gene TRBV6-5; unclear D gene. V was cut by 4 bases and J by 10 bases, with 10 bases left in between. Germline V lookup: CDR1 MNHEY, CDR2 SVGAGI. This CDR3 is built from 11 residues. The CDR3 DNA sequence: TGTGCCAGCAGTTCCCTTCGAGGCCAGTACTTC. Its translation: CASSSLRGQYF.

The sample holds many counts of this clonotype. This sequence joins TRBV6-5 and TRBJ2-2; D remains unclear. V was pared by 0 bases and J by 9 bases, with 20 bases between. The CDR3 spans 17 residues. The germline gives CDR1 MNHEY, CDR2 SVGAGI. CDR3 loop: CASSYSLLSTQVRELFF. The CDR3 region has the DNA TGTGCCAGCAGTTACTCGCTGTTGAGTACCCAGGTCCGGGAGCTGTTTTTT.

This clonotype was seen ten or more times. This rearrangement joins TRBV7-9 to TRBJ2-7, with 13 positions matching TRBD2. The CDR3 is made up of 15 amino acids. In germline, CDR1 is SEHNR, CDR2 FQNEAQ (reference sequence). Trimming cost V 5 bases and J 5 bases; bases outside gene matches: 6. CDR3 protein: CASSQTSGRQHEQYF. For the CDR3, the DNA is TGTGCCAGCAGCCAGACTAGCGGGAGGCAACACGAGCAGTACTTC.

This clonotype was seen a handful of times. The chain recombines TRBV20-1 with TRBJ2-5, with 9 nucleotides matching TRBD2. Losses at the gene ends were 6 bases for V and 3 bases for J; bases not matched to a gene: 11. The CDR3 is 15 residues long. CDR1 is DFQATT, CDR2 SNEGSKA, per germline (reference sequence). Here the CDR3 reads CSAPRTSAREETQYF. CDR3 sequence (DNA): TGCAGTGCGCCCCGGACTAGCGCGCGAGAAGAGACCCAGTACTTC.

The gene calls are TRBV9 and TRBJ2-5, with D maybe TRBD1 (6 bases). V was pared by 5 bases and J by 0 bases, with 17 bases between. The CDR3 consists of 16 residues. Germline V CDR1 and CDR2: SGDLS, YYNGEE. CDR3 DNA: TGTGCCAGCAGACGTACCGGGACACTGAACCAAGAGACCCAGTACTTC. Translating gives CASRRTGTLNQETQYF. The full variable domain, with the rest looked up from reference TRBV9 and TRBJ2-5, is DSGVTQTPKHLITATGQRVTLRCSPRSGDLSVYWYQQSLDQGLQFLIQYYNGEERAKGNILERFSAQQFPDLHSELNLSSLELGDSALYFCASRRTGTLNQETQYFGPGTRLLVL.

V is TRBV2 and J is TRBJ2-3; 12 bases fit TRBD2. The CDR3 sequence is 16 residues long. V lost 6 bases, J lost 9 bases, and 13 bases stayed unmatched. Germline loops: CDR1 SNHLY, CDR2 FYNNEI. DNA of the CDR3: TGTGCCAGCAGCCCCCGGGCTAGCGGGAGGGTGATGACGCAGTATTTT. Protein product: CASSPRASGRVMTQYF.